This record looks at one T cell receptor beta chain sequence and its context. Antigen unknown. The record originates from a study of T cells after yellow fever vaccination. Study-wide findings and caveats: Contamination of FACS-sorted repertoires by abundant clonotypes from the bulk population could occur. Researchers noted that a small share of clonotypes showed up in both CD4 and CD8 compartments. Clones from primary vaccination mostly reappeared after the booster (96% CD4, less than 90% CD8).

Template switching with 5'RACE generated the TCR cDNA and added a universal primer site and UMIs. MiXCR, applied by TCRdb to the 5' RACE reads, yields one record per CDR3 protein. The sample contains hundreds of thousands of distinct CDR3 sequences, roughly an eighth of which appear only once. The sample here was CD4+ T cells sorted from PBMCs, taken 15 days after the yellow fever booster vaccination. The receptor's source is a man aged 18 to 29 who received the YFV17D yellow fever vaccine.

In DNA, the CDR3 is TGTGCCAGCAGCCAAGAGCGCCCGGGGAGAGGGTCGACCCAGTACTTC. It encodes CASSQERPGRGSTQYF. The chain uses TRBV14 and TRBJ2-5, with D maybe TRBD2 (5 bases). V dropped 0 bases and J dropped 7 bases, with 18 bases sitting between them. This CDR3 spans 16 amino acids. The germline V gene has CDR1 SGHDN and CDR2 FVKESK.